Listed here are 9 T cell receptor beta chains from one sample, sequenced in a study of a mutant IDH1 vaccine in newly diagnosed glioma. As to time point: baseline, week 1 (first vaccination visit). The treatment denotes: pre-vaccination baseline after standard-of-care therapy. TCRdb's copy holds only in-frame clones and misses some; the assay was immunoSEQ multiplex PCR. The sample has 70,000 or so clones, around four fifths seen once; the top ten hold roughly 4.4%. The specimen comprised peripheral blood mononuclear cells (PBMCs), sampled from a glioma patient treated with radiotherapy, temozolomide or both. The receptors come from a woman aged 18-29 years with glioma. Some clones in this sample may be carry-over from other donors' samples.

The rearrangement joins TRBV29-1 to TRBJ2-5, with 8 bases identical to TRBD2. The CDR3 covers 12 residues. Unmatched junction bases numbered 5, after V lost 4 bases and J lost 7 bases. Germline CDR1 is SQVTM and CDR2 is ANQGSEA. For the CDR3, the DNA is TGCAGCGTTGGAGGACGGGGGGGGACCCAGTACTTC. Translation gives CSVGGRGGTQYF.

The rearrangement links TRBV30 to TRBJ1-2; D is undetermined. Germline assignment: CDR1 GTSNPN and CDR2 SVGIG (reference sequence). Trimming stripped 0 bases from V and 5 bases from J, with 10 bases between. The CDR3 length is 13 residues. The CDR3 DNA sequence: TGTGCCTGGAGTGTAGGCGGGAGGTATGGCTACACCTTC. Protein sequence: CAWSVGGRYGYTF.

The rearrangement joins TRBV28 to TRBJ2-7; possibly TRBD1 for D (5 bases). Germline CDR1 and CDR2: MDHEN and SYDVKM. Trimming left V 5 bases short and J 1 base short, with 12 bases between. The length of the CDR3 is 14 residues. The CDR3 bases are TGTGCCAGCAGTCCCCGACAGCGTTCCTACGAGCAGTACTTC. Translating it yields CASSPRQRSYEQYF.

The CDR3 loop reads CAWSVKRVVMDTIYF. The CDR3 coding sequence is TGTGCCTGGAGTGTAAAGAGGGTTGTCATGGACACCATATATTTT. The chain couples TRBV30 to TRBJ1-3; the D is unclear. In germline, CDR1 is GTSNPN, CDR2 SVGIG (reference sequence). Trimming pared 0 bases from V and 8 bases from J, leaving 17 bases between. This CDR3 is built from 15 residues. Combining the CDR3 with reference TRBV30 and TRBJ1-3 gives the whole variable domain SQTIHQWPATLVQPVGSPLSLECTVEGTSNPNLYWYRQAAGRGLQLLFYSVGIGQISSEVPQNLSASRPQDRQFILSSKKLLLSDSGFYLCAWSVKRVVMDTIYFGEGSWLTVV.

V and J are TRBV6-6 and TRBJ2-2; D gene ambiguous. Germline-derived CDR1 and CDR2 are MNHNY and SVGAGI (reference sequence). Trimming cost V 4 bases and J 4 bases, with 16 bases left between them. This CDR3 region has 16 residues. This chain's CDR3 is CASSFPTGPVTGELFF. CDR3 nucleotides: TGTGCCAGCAGTTTTCCGACTGGCCCGGTCACCGGGGAGCTGTTTTTT.

The chain carries TRBV19 and TRBJ1-3; 7 nucleotides agree with TRBD1. Germline lookup yields CDR1 LNHDA and CDR2 SQIVND (reference sequence). J gave up 0 bases and V 4 bases, and 3 bases lay outside the gene matches. The CDR3 is 15 amino acids. The CDR3 reads CASSTGTASGNTIYF. In DNA form, the CDR3 reads TGTGCCAGTAGTACCGGGACAGCCTCTGGAAACACCATATATTTT.

The J gene is TRBJ1-1, the V gene TRBV27; D ambiguous. V gave up 3 bases and J gave up 1 base, with 9 bases separating them. Germline V CDR1 and CDR2: MNHEY, SMNVEV (reference sequence). CDR3 length: 14 amino acids. This chain's CDR3 is CASSFGGKNTEAFF. The CDR3 DNA reads TGTGCCAGCAGTTTTGGCGGTAAGAACACTGAAGCTTTCTTT.

In this sample, this clone turned up a few times. V usage is TRBV10-1 and J usage is TRBJ1-4; TRBD1 agrees at 7 bases. CDR3 length: 16 residues. After removal of 3 bases from V and 4 bases from J, the junction contained 8 bases not matched to a gene. In germline, CDR1 is WNHNN, CDR2 SYGVQD (reference sequence). The CDR3 spells CASSDGRGWGNEKLFF. The CDR3, as DNA: TGCGCCAGCAGTGATGGCAGGGGGTGGGGTAATGAAAAACTGTTTTTT.

This clone was seen only once. The gene calls are TRBV29-1 and TRBJ1-1; TRBD1 matches 10 bases. The CDR3 consists of 14 residues. Germline CDR1 is SQVTM and CDR2 is ANQGSEA. V gave up 1 base and J gave up 5 bases; unmatched junction bases: 4. The DNA of the CDR3 is TGCAGCGTTGAAGGGACAGGGGGTCGAACTGAAGCTTTCTTT. It is translated as CSVEGTGGRTEAFF. The full variable domain, completed using reference TRBV29-1 and TRBJ1-1, is SAVISQKPSRDICQRGTSLTIQCQVDSQVTMMFWYRQQPGQSLTLIATANQGSEATYESGFVIDKFPISRPNLTFSTLTVSNMSPEDSSIYLCSVEGTGGRTEAFFGQGTRLTVV.